Described below is a single TCR beta chain sequence and its context. Its antigen remains unidentified. Trimming pared 6 bases from V and 2 bases from J, leaving 10 bases between. Germline CDR1 is MDHEN and CDR2 is SYDVKM. This CDR3 spans 13 amino acids. Generated by immunoSEQ multiplex PCR, the TCRdb table keeps only in-frame clones and is missing some. The table records 150,000 to 200,000 clones, about nine tenths of them present only once. The data belong to a study of T cell responses to AZD1222 COVID-19 vaccine. In the study overall: Both about-4-week and about-12-week second-dose recipients were combined. General study findings and limits: White British ancestry dominated among donors, who included more females, and clonal diversity was possibly underestimated. Two AZD1222 administrations were followed by greater Spike-specific TCR breadth and depth. Samples come after the peak T cell response, not at day 14.

The rearrangement links TRBV28 to TRBJ1-2, with D unresolved. Sequenced here: peripheral blood, sampled on day 0 of AZD1222 vaccination. The sequence came from an adult in good health. CDR3 bases: TGTGCCAGCAGCCACGACAACAACTATGGCTACACCTTC. Residues: CASSHDNNYGYTF.